This T cell receptor (beta chain) stems from a study of control samples from healthy donors and cancer patients. Sequencing used immunoSEQ multiplex PCR; TCRdb keeps in-frame clones, though not all of them. The profile shows roughly 190,000 clones, roughly nine tenths of them singletons. This clone has a handful of counts. Sequenced material: blood. The receptor comes from a young man in good health.

CDR3 DNA sequence: TGTGCCAGCAGCCCATTTACGTCAGGGGCCTACGAGCAGTACTTC. Its translation is CASSPFTSGAYEQYF. This rearrangement joins TRBV7-6 to TRBJ2-7; maybe TRBD1 (6 bases). The V and J ends lost 5 bases and 2 bases respectively, with 16 bases between them. The CDR3 covers 15 residues. Germline CDR1 and CDR2: SGHVS and FNYEAQ.